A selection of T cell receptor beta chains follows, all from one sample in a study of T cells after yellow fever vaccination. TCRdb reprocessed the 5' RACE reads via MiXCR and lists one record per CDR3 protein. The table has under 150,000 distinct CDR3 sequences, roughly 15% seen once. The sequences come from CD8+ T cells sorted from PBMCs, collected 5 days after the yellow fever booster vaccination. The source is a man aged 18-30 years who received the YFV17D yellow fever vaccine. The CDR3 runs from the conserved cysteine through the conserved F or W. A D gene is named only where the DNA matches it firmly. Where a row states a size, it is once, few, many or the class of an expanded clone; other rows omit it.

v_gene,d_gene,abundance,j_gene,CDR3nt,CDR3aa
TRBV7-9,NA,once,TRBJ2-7,TGTGCCAGCAGCTCCGTCGGGGGGCGTCGATTTTACGAGCAGTACTTC,CASSSVGGRRFYEQYF
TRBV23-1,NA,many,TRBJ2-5,TGCGCCAGCAGTCAGGCAGGGCTTACTAAAGAGACCCAGTACTTC,CASSQAGLTKETQYF
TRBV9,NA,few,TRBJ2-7,TGTGCCAGCAGCGTTTTTGGCACCGCCTCCTACGAGCAGTACTTC,CASSVFGTASYEQYF
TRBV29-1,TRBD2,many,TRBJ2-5,TGCAGCGTCGATGGACTAGCTGGAGGGGAGACCCAGTACTTC,CSVDGLAGGETQYF
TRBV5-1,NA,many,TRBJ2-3,TGCGCCAGCAGCGTCGGAGATACGCAGTATTTT,CASSVGDTQYF
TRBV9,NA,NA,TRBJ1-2,TGTGCCAGCAGCGTAGAAGGGAGTGGAGGCTATGGCTACACCTTC,CASSVEGSGGYGYTF
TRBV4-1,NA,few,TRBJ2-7,TGCGCCAGCAGCCAAGGGGTGGCAGGGGGGTACGAGCAGTACTTC,CASSQGVAGGYEQYF
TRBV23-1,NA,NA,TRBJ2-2,TGCGCCAGCAGTCAAGAGGGGCAGAGAACCGGGGAGCTGTTTTTT,CASSQEGQRTGELFF
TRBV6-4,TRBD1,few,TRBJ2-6,TGTGCCAGCAGTGAAACAGGGGGCGCTGGGGCCAACGTCCTGACTTTC,CASSETGGAGANVLTF
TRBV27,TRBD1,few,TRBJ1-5,TGTGCCAGCAGGCCAGGGGGGAATCAGCCCCAGCATTTT,CASRPGGNQPQHF
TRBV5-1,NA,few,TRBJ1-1,TGCGCCAGCCGCACCGAGGAACTAACTGAAGCTTTCTTT,CASRTEELTEAFF
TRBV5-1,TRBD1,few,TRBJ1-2,TGCGCCAGCAGCTTGGTAAGCCGACAGGGTGATGGCTACACCTTC,CASSLVSRQGDGYTF
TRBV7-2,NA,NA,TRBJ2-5,TGTGCCAGCAGCTTAGGGGCCAAGTTGCAAGAGACCCAGTACTTC,CASSLGAKLQETQYF
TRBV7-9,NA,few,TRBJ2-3,TGTGCCAGCAGCCCGGGACAAGAGCAGTATTTT,CASSPGQEQYF
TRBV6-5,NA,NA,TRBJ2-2,TGTGCCAGCAGTTCTCTGACGGAGAACACCGGGGAGCTGTTTTTT,CASSSLTENTGELFF
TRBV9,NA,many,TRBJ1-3,TGTGCCAGCAGCGCCGGTCGGGGAAACACCATATATTTT,CASSAGRGNTIYF
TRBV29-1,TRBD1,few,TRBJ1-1,TGCAGCGTTAACAGGGGGACCGCTGAAGCTTTCTTT,CSVNRGTAEAFF
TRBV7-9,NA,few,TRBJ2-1,TGTGCCAGCAGCCCCCGACAGGCCTACAATGAGCAGTTCTTC,CASSPRQAYNEQFF
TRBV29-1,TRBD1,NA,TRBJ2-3,TGCAGCGTCCTCTTGACAGGGGACACAGATACGCAGTATTTT,CSVLLTGDTDTQYF
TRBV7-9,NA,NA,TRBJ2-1,TGTGCCAGCAGCTCCCCGACGGACAATGAGCAGTTCTTC,CASSSPTDNEQFF
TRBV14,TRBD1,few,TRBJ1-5,TGTGCCAGCAGCCAAGCACAGGGGATGCCCCAGCATTTT,CASSQAQGMPQHF
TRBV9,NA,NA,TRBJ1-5,TGTGCCAGCAGCGTCCAGGGTGCTAGCACAGATACGCAGCATTTT,CASSVQGASTDTQHF
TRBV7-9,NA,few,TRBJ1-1,TGTGCCAGCAGCCCCGGACGAGGGGGGACTGAAGCTTTCTTT,CASSPGRGGTEAFF
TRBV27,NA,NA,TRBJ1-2,TGTGCCATCCGGGTAGACTATGGCTACACCTTC,CAIRVDYGYTF
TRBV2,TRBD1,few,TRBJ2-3,TGTGCCAGCAGTGTCGGGCCAGGGGGATCCGATACGCAGTATTTT,CASSVGPGGSDTQYF
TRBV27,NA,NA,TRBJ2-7,TGTGCCAGCAGTTTATATGGGGAAAACTACGAGCAGTACTTC,CASSLYGENYEQYF
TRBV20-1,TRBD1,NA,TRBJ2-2,TGCAGTGCCACCGGGACAGGGAATGCCGGGGAGCTGTTTTTT,CSATGTGNAGELFF
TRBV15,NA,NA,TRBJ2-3,TGTGCCACCAGCAGGGGGGCCCCAGATACGCAGTATTTT,CATSRGAPDTQYF
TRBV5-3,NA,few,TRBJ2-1,TGTGCCAGAAGCTTGGTATCGGAGCAGTTCTTC,CARSLVSEQFF
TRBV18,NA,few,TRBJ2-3,TGTGCCAGCTCACCCCCGGTCGAGGATACGCAGTATTTT,CASSPPVEDTQYF
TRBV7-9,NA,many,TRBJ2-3,TGTGCCAGCAGCTCCTTCGATGGGCGGGGATTCTCTAGCACAGATACGCAGTATTTT,CASSSFDGRGFSSTDTQYF
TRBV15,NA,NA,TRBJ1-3,TGTGCCACCAGCAGAGATTCGGGTAAATGGGCCTCTGGAAACACCATATATTTT,CATSRDSGKWASGNTIYF
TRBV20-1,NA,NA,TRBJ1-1,TGCAGTGCTTCTCGGGTAGAAAACACTGAAGCTTTCTTT,CSASRVENTEAFF
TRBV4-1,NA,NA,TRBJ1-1,TGCGCCAGCAGCCCGGACAGATTCGGGGACACTGAAGCTTTCTTT,CASSPDRFGDTEAFF
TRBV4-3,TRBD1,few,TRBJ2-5,TGCGCCAGCAGCCAAGAGTTACCGGGACAGGGTCGAGAGACCCAGTACTTC,CASSQELPGQGRETQYF
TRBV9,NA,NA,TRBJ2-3,TGTGCCAGCAGCGTAGACGAAAGTGCTAGCACAGATACGCAGTATTTT,CASSVDESASTDTQYF
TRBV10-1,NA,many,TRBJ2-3,TGCGCCAGCAGTGCCGGTCTCACAGATACGCAGTATTTT,CASSAGLTDTQYF
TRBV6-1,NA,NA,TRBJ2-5,TGTGCCAGCAGTGTCGGGGGCCCAGAGACCCAGTACTTC,CASSVGGPETQYF
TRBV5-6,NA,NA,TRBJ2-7,TGTGCCAGCAGCTTGACCGGGACGCTCGAGCAGTACTTC,CASSLTGTLEQYF
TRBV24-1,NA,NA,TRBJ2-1,TGTGCCACCAGTGGCGGGGGCGTCCGATACAATGAGCAGTTCTTC,CATSGGGVRYNEQFF
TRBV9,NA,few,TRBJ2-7,TGTGCCAGCAGCGCGGCCCCAACCGGGAGACACTACGAGCAGTACTTC,CASSAAPTGRHYEQYF
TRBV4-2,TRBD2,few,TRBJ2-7,TGTGCCAGCAGCCGGGGACTAGCCTTCGAGCAGTACTTC,CASSRGLAFEQYF
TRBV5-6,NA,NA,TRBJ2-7,TGTGCCAGCGGTCGAGGGGGCTCCTACGAGCAGTACTTC,CASGRGGSYEQYF
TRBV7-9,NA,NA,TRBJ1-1,TGTGCCAGCAGAAAGAACACTGAAGCTTTCTTT,CASRKNTEAFF
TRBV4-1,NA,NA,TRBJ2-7,TGCGCCAGCAGCCAGCGGGACGGCCCCTACGAGCAGTACTTC,CASSQRDGPYEQYF
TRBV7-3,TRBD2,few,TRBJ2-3,TGTGCCAGCAGCCCACTGGGGGGGGTCGCGTGGGAGGATACGCAGTATTTT,CASSPLGGVAWEDTQYF
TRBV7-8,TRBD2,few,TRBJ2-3,TGTGCCAGCACCCTTCGGGGCGGGGGGGCAGATACGCAGTATTTT,CASTLRGGGADTQYF
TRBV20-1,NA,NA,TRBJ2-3,TGCAGTGCTAGAGATCTCGGCAATACGCAGTATTTT,CSARDLGNTQYF